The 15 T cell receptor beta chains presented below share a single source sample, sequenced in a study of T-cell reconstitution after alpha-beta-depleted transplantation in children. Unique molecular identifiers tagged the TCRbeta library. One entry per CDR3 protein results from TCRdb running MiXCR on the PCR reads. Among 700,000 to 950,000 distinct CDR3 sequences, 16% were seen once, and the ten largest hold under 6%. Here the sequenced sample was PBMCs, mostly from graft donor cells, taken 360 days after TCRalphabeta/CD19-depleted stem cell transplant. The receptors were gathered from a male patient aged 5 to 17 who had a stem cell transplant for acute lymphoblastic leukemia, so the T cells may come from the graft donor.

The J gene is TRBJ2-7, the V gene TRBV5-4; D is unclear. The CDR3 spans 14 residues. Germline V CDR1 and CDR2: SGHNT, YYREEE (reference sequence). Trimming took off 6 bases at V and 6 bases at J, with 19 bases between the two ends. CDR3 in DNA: TGTGCCAGCAACCCCGGACGGTCCCTATCCGAGCAGTACTTC. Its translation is CASNPGRSLSEQYF.

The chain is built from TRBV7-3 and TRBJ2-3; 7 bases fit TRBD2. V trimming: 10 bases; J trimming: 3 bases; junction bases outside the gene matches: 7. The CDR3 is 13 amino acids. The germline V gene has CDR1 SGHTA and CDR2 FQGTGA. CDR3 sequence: CATREGMTDTQYF. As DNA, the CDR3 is TGTGCCACCAGGGAGGGAATGACAGATACGCAGTATTTT.

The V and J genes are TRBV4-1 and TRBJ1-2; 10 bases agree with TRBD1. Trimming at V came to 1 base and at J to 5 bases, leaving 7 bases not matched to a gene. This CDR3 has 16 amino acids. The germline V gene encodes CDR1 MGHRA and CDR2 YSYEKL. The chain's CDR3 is CASSQVGQGIIYGYTF. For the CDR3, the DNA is TGCGCCAGCAGCCAAGTGGGACAGGGGATTATATATGGCTACACCTTC.

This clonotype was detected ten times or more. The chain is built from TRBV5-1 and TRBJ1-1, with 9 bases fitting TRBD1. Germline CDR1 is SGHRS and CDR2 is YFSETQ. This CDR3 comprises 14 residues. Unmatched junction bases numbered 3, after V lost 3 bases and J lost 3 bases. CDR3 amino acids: CASSWDRVDTEAFF. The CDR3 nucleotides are TGCGCCAGCAGCTGGGACAGGGTTGACACTGAAGCTTTCTTT. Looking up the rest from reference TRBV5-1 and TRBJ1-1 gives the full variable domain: KAGVTQTPRYLIKTRGQQVTLSCSPISGHRSVSWYQQTPGQGLQFLFEYFSETQRNKGNFPGRFSGRQFSNSRSEMNVSTLELGDSALYLCASSWDRVDTEAFFGQGTRLTVV.

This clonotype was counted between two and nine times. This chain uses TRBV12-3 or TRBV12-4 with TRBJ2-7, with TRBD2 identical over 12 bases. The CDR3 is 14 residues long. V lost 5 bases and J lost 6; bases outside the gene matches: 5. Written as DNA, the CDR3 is TGTGCCAGCAGTAGACTAGCGGGAGCCCTCGAGCAGTACTTC. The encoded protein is CASSRLAGALEQYF.

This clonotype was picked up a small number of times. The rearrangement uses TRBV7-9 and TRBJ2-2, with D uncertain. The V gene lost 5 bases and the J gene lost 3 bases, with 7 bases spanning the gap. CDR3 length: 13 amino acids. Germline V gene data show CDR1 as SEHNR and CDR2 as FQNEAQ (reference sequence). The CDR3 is CASSHVHTGELFF. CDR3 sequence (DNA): TGTGCCAGCAGCCACGTACACACCGGGGAGCTGTTTTTT.

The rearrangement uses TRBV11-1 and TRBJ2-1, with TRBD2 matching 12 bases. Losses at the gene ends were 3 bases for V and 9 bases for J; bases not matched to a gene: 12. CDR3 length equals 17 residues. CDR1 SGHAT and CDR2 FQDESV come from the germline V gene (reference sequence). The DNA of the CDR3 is TGTGCCAGCAGCTTTGGGCTAGCGGGAGGGGGTGGGGGTGAGCAGTTCTTC. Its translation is CASSFGLAGGGGGEQFF.

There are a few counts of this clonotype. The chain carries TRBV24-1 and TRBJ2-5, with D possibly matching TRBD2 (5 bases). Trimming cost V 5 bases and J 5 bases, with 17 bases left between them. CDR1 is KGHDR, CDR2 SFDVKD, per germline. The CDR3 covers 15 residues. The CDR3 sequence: CATSARRGMGETQYF. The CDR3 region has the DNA TGTGCCACCAGTGCCCGACGAGGGATGGGGGAGACCCAGTACTTC.

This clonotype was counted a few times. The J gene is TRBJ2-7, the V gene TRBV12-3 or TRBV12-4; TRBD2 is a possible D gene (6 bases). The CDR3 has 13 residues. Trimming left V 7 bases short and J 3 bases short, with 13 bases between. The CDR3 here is CASTSASVYEQYF. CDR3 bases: TGTGCCAGCACCTCGGCTAGCGTCTACGAGCAGTACTTC.

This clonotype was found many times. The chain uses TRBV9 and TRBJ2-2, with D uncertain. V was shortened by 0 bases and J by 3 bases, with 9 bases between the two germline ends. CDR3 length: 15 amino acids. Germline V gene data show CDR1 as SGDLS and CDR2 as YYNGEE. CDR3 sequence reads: CASSVEGLDTGELFF. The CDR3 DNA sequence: TGTGCCAGCAGCGTAGAGGGCTTGGACACCGGGGAGCTGTTTTTT.

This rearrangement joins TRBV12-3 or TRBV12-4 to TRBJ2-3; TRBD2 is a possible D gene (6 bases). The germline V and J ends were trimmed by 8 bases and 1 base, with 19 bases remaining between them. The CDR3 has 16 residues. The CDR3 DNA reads TGTGCCAGCTCCACGATGGGGGGAGTGGGCACAGATACGCAGTATTTT. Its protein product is CASSTMGGVGTDTQYF.

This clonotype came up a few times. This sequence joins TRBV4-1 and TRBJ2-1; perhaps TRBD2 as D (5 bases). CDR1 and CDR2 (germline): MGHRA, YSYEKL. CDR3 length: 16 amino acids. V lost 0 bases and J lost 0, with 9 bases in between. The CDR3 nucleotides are TGCGCCAGCAGCCAAGATTGGGCGGGCTCCTACAATGAGCAGTTCTTC. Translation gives CASSQDWAGSYNEQFF.

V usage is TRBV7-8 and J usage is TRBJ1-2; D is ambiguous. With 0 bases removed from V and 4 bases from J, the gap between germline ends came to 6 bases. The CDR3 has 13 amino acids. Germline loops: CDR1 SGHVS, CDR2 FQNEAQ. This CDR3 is CASSLARPYGYTF. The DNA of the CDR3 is TGTGCCAGCAGCTTAGCGCGACCCTATGGCTACACCTTC.

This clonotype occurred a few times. As DNA, the CDR3 is TGCAGCGCTCATACCGCTAGCACAGATACGCAGTATTTT. This gives the protein CSAHTASTDTQYF. This chain connects TRBV29-1 to TRBJ2-3; no definite D call. The CDR3 length is 13 residues. Trimming removed 7 bases from V and 0 bases from J, with 11 bases in between. The V gene's germline CDR1 is SQVTM and CDR2 ANQGSEA.

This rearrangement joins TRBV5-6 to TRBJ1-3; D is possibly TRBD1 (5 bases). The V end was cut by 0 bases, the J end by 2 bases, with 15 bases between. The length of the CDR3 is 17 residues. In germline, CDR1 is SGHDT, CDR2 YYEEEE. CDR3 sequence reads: CASSLVRGSIPGNTIYF. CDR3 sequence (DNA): TGTGCCAGCAGCTTGGTGCGGGGGAGTATTCCTGGAAACACCATATATTTT.